Listed below are T cell receptor beta chains from one sample, sequenced in a study of neurological immune-mediated disorders. MiXCR, run by TCRdb on the 5' RACE reads, gives a single entry per CDR3 protein. The sample contains 25,000 to 30,000 distinct CDR3 sequences, around 10% of which appear only once. The specimen sequenced was PBMCs. The receptors originated from a woman aged 55-69 years in good health. CDR3s include the opening cysteine and the closing phenylalanine or tryptophan. Fields, in order: V gene, J gene, clone size, D gene, CDR3 protein, CDR3 DNA. D genes are given only for firm matches. Some rows have no size entry. The others give once, few or many, or a class for an expanded clone.

>TRBV11-2|TRBJ2-2|many|TRBD1
CASSLQQGANTGELFF
TGTGCCAGCAGCCTTCAACAGGGGGCTAACACCGGGGAGCTGTTTTTT
>TRBV7-3|TRBJ2-1|many|TRBD2
CASSLRLAGVPYNEQFF
TGTGCCAGCAGCCTACGACTAGCGGGGGTACCATACAATGAGCAGTTCTTC
>TRBV19|TRBJ2-5|.|.
CASSIQGIETQYF
TGTGCCAGTAGTATTCAGGGAATCGAGACCCAGTACTTC
>TRBV18|TRBJ1-2|few|TRBD1
CASSPGQGNGYTF
TGTGCCAGCTCACCGGGACAGGGTAATGGCTACACCTTC
>TRBV7-3|TRBJ1-6|many|TRBD1
CASSPGTENSPLHF
TGTGCCAGCAGCCCCGGGACAGAAAATTCACCCCTCCACTTT
>TRBV5-5|TRBJ1-6|.|.
CVSSTTAQHNSPLHF
TGTGTCAGCAGCACAACGGCACAGCATAATTCACCCCTCCACTTT
>TRBV5-6|TRBJ2-7|many|TRBD1
CASSRGQAYEQYF
TGTGCCAGCAGCCGAGGACAGGCCTACGAGCAGTACTTC
>TRBV20-1|TRBJ2-7|many|.
CSARGSVRDRYSYEQYF
TGCAGTGCTAGAGGGTCAGTGCGGGACAGATACTCCTACGAGCAGTACTTC
>TRBV28|TRBJ2-7|many|.
CASRGDGLNEQYF
TGTGCCAGCAGAGGGGACGGTCTAAACGAGCAGTACTTC
>TRBV12-3/TRBV12-4|TRBJ1-2|many|TRBD1
CASSPPGQGSSGYTF
TGTGCCAGCAGCCCCCCGGGACAGGGCTCTTCTGGCTACACCTTC
>TRBV24-1|TRBJ2-6|.|TRBD1
CATSGGQGTPWANVLTF
TGTGCCACCAGTGGGGGACAGGGGACACCTTGGGCCAACGTCCTGACTTTC
>TRBV12-3/TRBV12-4|TRBJ2-1|many|TRBD1
CASRPDRGSYNEQFF
TGTGCCAGCAGACCCGACAGGGGCTCCTACAATGAGCAGTTCTTC
>TRBV28|TRBJ1-1|many|TRBD1
CASSRATGTGVFEAFF
TGTGCCAGCAGTCGAGCTACCGGGACAGGGGTTTTTGAAGCTTTCTTT
>TRBV7-2|TRBJ2-2|many|.
CASSFRDPNTGELFF
TGTGCCAGCAGCTTCCGGGACCCTAACACCGGGGAGCTGTTTTTT
>TRBV12-3/TRBV12-4|TRBJ1-1|many|TRBD1
CASSLQGATPRTEAFF
TGTGCCAGCAGCCTACAGGGGGCGACTCCGAGGACTGAAGCTTTCTTT
>TRBV20-1|TRBJ1-6|many|.
CSATDSSYNSPLHF
TGCAGTGCCACCGACAGCTCCTATAATTCACCCCTCCACTTT
>TRBV6-2/TRBV6-3|TRBJ2-5|many|.
CASSDTGTPAETQYF
TGTGCCAGCAGCGACACCGGGACACCCGCCGAGACCCAGTACTTC
>TRBV5-1|TRBJ2-7|many|TRBD1
CASSLGTGKSYEQYF
TGCGCCAGCAGCTTGGGGACAGGAAAATCCTACGAGCAGTACTTC
>TRBV25-1|TRBJ2-3|many|.
CASRNEGDTQYF
TGTGCCAGCAGAAATGAGGGGGATACGCAGTATTTT
>TRBV6-6|TRBJ2-4|many|.
CASSATGTKNIQYF
TGTGCCAGCAGTGCTACAGGGACCAAAAACATTCAGTACTTC
>TRBV19|TRBJ1-2|many|.
CASTAYRDSAF
TGTGCCAGTACCGCCTACAGGGACTCGGCCTTC
>TRBV4-3|TRBJ2-2|many|TRBD2
CASSQDPGRGSGELFF
TGCGCCAGCAGCCAAGACCCGGGGAGGGGTTCCGGGGAGCTGTTTTTT
>TRBV2|TRBJ2-2|.|.
CASSYSGASGAGELFF
TGTGCCAGCAGTTATAGCGGAGCCTCCGGGGCCGGGGAGCTGTTTTTT
>TRBV6-1|TRBJ2-7|many|TRBD1
CASGQGISRSYEQYF
TGTGCCAGCGGACAGGGAATTTCGAGATCCTACGAGCAGTACTTC
>TRBV5-6|TRBJ1-2|many|.
CASSRYPRGYTF
TGTGCCAGCAGCCGCTATCCCAGGGGCTACACCTTC
>TRBV4-2|TRBJ1-2|many|.
CASSQDLSAANYGYTF
TGTGCCAGCAGCCAAGATTTGTCGGCCGCTAACTATGGCTACACCTTC
>TRBV18|TRBJ2-1|.|TRBD2
CASSPPLAGGKYNEQFF
TGTGCCAGCTCACCACCACTAGCGGGGGGGAAATACAATGAGCAGTTCTTC
>TRBV2|TRBJ1-2|many|.
CASSINGIYGYTF
TGTGCCAGCAGTATAAACGGAATCTATGGCTACACCTTC
>TRBV5-1|TRBJ1-1|many|TRBD1
CASSTKQGPYTEAFF
TGCGCCAGCAGCACCAAACAGGGGCCTTACACTGAAGCTTTCTTT
>TRBV4-1|TRBJ2-7|many|.
CASSQGPAMVDEQYF
TGCGCCAGCAGCCAAGGTCCAGCGATGGTGGACGAGCAGTACTTC
>TRBV20-1|TRBJ2-7|many|.
CSGNSNYEQYF
TGCAGTGGTAACAGCAACTACGAGCAGTACTTC
>TRBV3-1|TRBJ2-7|.|.
CASNRGTHSYEQYF
TGTGCCAGCAACCGAGGGACACATTCCTACGAACAGTACTTC
>TRBV3-1|TRBJ2-1|many|TRBD2
CASSPEGRGVNEQFF
TGTGCCAGCAGCCCTGAGGGGCGGGGGGTAAATGAGCAGTTCTTC